This T cell receptor beta chain was identified in a study of blood T cells in healthy people across ages. Findings and caveats of the study: Higher diversity, along with more naive CD4+ cells, distinguished long-lived donors from aged donors. Correlation between TCR beta diversity and naive T cell percentage was strong.

Trimming removed 4 bases from V and 1 base from J, with 7 bases in between. The CDR3 is 12 residues long. Germline V gene lookup returns CDR1 SQVTM and CDR2 ANQGSEA. Alongside a J-beta primer mix, a sample-barcoded 5' primer served in a second PCR lasting about 6 to 12 cycles. One entry per CDR3 protein results from TCRdb running MiXCR on the 5' RACE reads. The data contain some 710,000 distinct CDR3 sequences, over 20% of them seen just once; the ten biggest clones take up approximately 20%. There are many counts of this clonotype. The antigen remains undetermined. Peripheral blood was drawn, 7.5 to 10 milliliters per donor.

The rearrangement links TRBV29-1 to TRBJ1-1; D possibly corresponds to TRBD1 (5 bases). The sequenced sample was blood. The TCR originated in an older man in good health. DNA for the CDR3: TGCAGCGTTGGCCAGGGGAACACTGAAGCTTTCTTT. This encodes CSVGQGNTEAFF.